These 25 T cell receptor beta chains were all obtained from the same sample, sequenced in a study of T cell responses to AZD1222 COVID-19 vaccine. The assay was immunoSEQ multiplex PCR, and TCRdb's table has in-frame clones only and misses some. The sample records 75,000 to 100,000 clones, 80% to 90% being singletons. Sequenced material: peripheral blood, taken on day 0 of AZD1222 vaccination. All receptors derive from an adult in good health.

The chain carries TRBV24-1 and TRBJ1-1; a possible D gene is TRBD1 (6 bases). The V and J ends lost 7 bases and 7 bases respectively, with 18 bases between them. Germline V CDR1 and CDR2: KGHDR, SFDVKD. This CDR3 spans 14 amino acids. CDR3 loop: CATRGPTTGSEAFF. In DNA form, the CDR3 reads TGTGCCACCAGGGGCCCGACGACAGGTAGTGAAGCTTTCTTT.

The chain's CDR3 is CASSLVRGATDTQYF. For the CDR3, the DNA is TGTGCCAGCAGCTTAGTTCGGGGAGCCACAGATACGCAGTATTTT. V is TRBV7-2 and J is TRBJ2-3; TRBD2 might be the D (5 bases). The germline V and J ends were trimmed by 1 base and 2 bases, with 10 bases remaining between them. CDR3 length: 15 amino acids. Germline V gene data show CDR1 as SGHTA and CDR2 as FQGNSA.

The sample holds one count of this clone. This sequence joins TRBV6-2 or TRBV6-3 and TRBJ1-5; D is uncertain. The CDR3 has 13 residues. Trimming took 2 bases from V and 5 from J, leaving 7 bases between them. Germline V gene lookup returns CDR1 MNHEY and CDR2 SVGEGT. The CDR3 is CASSYRDDQPQHF. CDR3 nucleotides: TGTGCCAGCAGTTACAGGGATGATCAGCCCCAGCATTTT.

The chain has TRBV28 and TRBJ2-3; 11 nucleotides match TRBD2. CDR1 is MDHEN, CDR2 SYDVKM, per germline. The J segment lost 10 bases and the V segment lost 3 bases, leaving 6 bases of the junction unmatched. The CDR3 sequence is 14 residues long. In nucleotides, the CDR3 is TGTGCCAGCAGTTTGTCACTAGCGGGAGACCCGCAGTATTTT. It translates to CASSLSLAGDPQYF.

The gene calls are TRBV6-2 or TRBV6-3 and TRBJ1-4; D is ambiguous. V lost 2 bases, J lost 7 bases, and 11 bases lay in between. The V gene's germline CDR1 is MNHEY and CDR2 SVGEGT. The CDR3 extends over 14 amino acids. The CDR3 loop reads CASSYVGGGEKLFF. The CDR3 DNA reads TGTGCCAGCAGTTACGTGGGAGGCGGTGAAAAACTGTTTTTT.

This chain connects TRBV7-2 to TRBJ2-3; no clear D gene. The CDR3 spans 14 residues. The V and J ends lost 4 bases and 2 bases respectively, with 10 bases between them. Germline CDR1 and CDR2: SGHTA and FQGNSA. CDR3 nucleotide sequence: TGTGCCAGCAGCTCTGACGACCCCACAGATACGCAGTATTTT. It yields the protein CASSSDDPTDTQYF.

CDR3 nucleotides: TGTGCCAGCAGCCCCCAGGTCGGGCCCCAAGAGACCCAGTACTTC. This translates into CASSPQVGPQETQYF. The rearrangement links TRBV11-1 to TRBJ2-5; D unresolved. Trimming removed 5 bases from V and 1 base from J, with 14 bases in between. The CDR3 covers 15 residues. Germline values: CDR1 SGHAT, CDR2 FQDESV (reference sequence).

CDR3 region: CASSLVRTGTYEQYF. CDR3 in DNA: TGTGCCAGCAGCTTAGTTCGGACAGGGACCTACGAGCAGTACTTC. The chain uses TRBV7-2 and TRBJ2-7; 8 bases match TRBD1. Germline loops: CDR1 SGHTA, CDR2 FQGNSA. The CDR3 covers 15 residues. J gave up 2 bases and V 1 base, and 4 bases lay outside the gene matches.

J is TRBJ1-3 and V is TRBV5-1; 7 positions match TRBD1. This CDR3 has 16 residues. After removal of 0 bases from V and 1 base from J, the junction contained 4 bases not matched to a gene. Germline V gene data show CDR1 as SGHRS and CDR2 as YFSETQ. The CDR3 here is CASSLGGTASGNTIYF. DNA for the CDR3: TGCGCCAGCAGCTTGGGGGGGACAGCATCTGGAAACACCATATATTTT.

The chain links TRBV20-1 to TRBJ1-5; TRBD1 matches at 7 bases. Germline CDR1 reads DFQATT; CDR2 reads SNEGSKA (reference sequence). Germline trimming cut 3 bases from V and 5 bases from J; bases unmatched to any gene: 10. The CDR3 is 15 residues long. The CDR3 protein is CSASDRVLVDQPQHF. The CDR3 bases are TGCAGTGCTAGTGACAGGGTGTTGGTTGATCAGCCCCAGCATTTT.

CDR3 sequence (DNA): TGTGCCACCAGAGTAGGGGGACTCCCAGGGGATACGCAGTATTTT. It codes for CATRVGGLPGDTQYF. V and J are TRBV15 and TRBJ2-3, with D perhaps given as TRBD1 or TRBD2 (6 bases each). CDR1 is LNHNV and CDR2 is YYDKDF in the germline V gene (reference sequence). CDR3 length equals 15 residues. The V end lost 6 bases, the J end lost 6 bases, and 19 bases lay between the germline ends. Full variable domain (remainder filled in from reference TRBV15 and TRBJ2-3): DAMVIQNPRYQVTQFGKPVTLSCSQTLNHNVMYWYQQKSSQAPKLLFHYYDKDFNNEADTPDNFQSRRPNTSFCFLDIRSPGLGDTAMYLCATRVGGLPGDTQYFGPGTRLTVL.

The rearrangement joins TRBV3-1 (or the pseudogene TRBV3-2) to TRBJ1-2; D is unresolved. Germline V gives CDR1 LGHDT, CDR2 YNNKEL (reference sequence). This CDR3 is built from 15 residues. With 4 bases removed from V and 4 bases from J, the gap between germline ends came to 16 bases. The CDR3 is CASSPRPFSSYGYTF. Here the CDR3 DNA reads TGTGCCAGCAGCCCTCGACCGTTTTCGTCCTATGGCTACACCTTC.

J is TRBJ1-2 and V is TRBV5-4; weak D call: TRBD1 (5 bases). The germline gives CDR1 SGHNT, CDR2 YYREEE (reference sequence). The ends were cut back, 4 bases at V and 4 bases at J, with 11 bases in the middle. This CDR3 has 13 amino acids. The CDR3 is CASSIPQGYGYTF. The CDR3 coding sequence is TGTGCCAGCAGCATCCCTCAGGGCTATGGCTACACCTTC.

The chain employs TRBV30 and TRBJ2-7; 10 bases agree with TRBD1. The V and J ends lost 6 bases and 6 bases, in that order; junction bases with no gene match: 11. Germline assignment: CDR1 GTSNPN and CDR2 SVGIG (reference sequence). This CDR3 contains 14 residues. CDR3 sequence (DNA): TGTGCCTGTACTCCGGGACAGGGGACTTTCGAGCAGTACTTC. Translation gives CACTPGQGTFEQYF.

The chain is built from TRBV5-1 and TRBJ1-4, with a weak D call TRBD1 (5 bases). This CDR3 has 17 amino acids. Germline-derived CDR1 and CDR2 are SGHRS and YFSETQ. Trimming stripped 0 bases from V and 0 bases from J, with 12 bases between. In nucleotides, the CDR3 is TGCGCCAGCAGCTTGGCCCAGGGAGGGACAACTAATGAAAAACTGTTTTTT. It codes for CASSLAQGGTTNEKLFF.

The V and J genes are TRBV4-3 and TRBJ1-1; weak D call: TRBD1 (5 bases). Germline lookup yields CDR1 LGHNA and CDR2 YSLEER. Between the trimmed V and J ends, which lost 5 bases and 0 bases, there was a span of 13 bases. CDR3 length: 15 amino acids. This CDR3 is CASSNIDRMNTEAFF. CDR3 sequence (DNA): TGCGCCAGCAGCAACATAGACAGAATGAACACTGAAGCTTTCTTT.

The V and J genes are TRBV5-1 and TRBJ1-2; a weak D match, TRBD1 (6 bases). This CDR3 has 14 residues. Germline CDR1 SGHRS, CDR2 YFSETQ. Trimming pared 0 bases from V and 5 bases from J, leaving 11 bases between. This CDR3 is CASSLEDSLYGYTF. The CDR3, as DNA: TGCGCCAGCAGCTTGGAGGACAGCCTGTATGGCTACACCTTC.

The chain carries TRBV19 and TRBJ2-1; TRBD2 aligns across 8 bases. This CDR3 comprises 12 residues. Trimming cost V 4 bases and J 15 bases; bases outside gene matches: 8. Germline lookup yields CDR1 LNHDA and CDR2 SQIVND (reference sequence). The CDR3 nucleotides read TGTGCCAGTAGTAATCGCGGGACTAGTGTGTTCTTC. Translation: CASSNRGTSVFF.

The rearrangement links TRBV9 to TRBJ2-5; 8 nucleotides line up with TRBD2. CDR1 is SGDLS and CDR2 is YYNGEE in the germline V gene. Trimming at V came to 7 bases and at J to 0 bases, leaving 5 bases not matched to a gene. This CDR3 is built from 14 residues. Here the CDR3 DNA reads TGTGCCAGCGCCAGCGGGGGCTACCAAGAGACCCAGTACTTC. Translating gives CASASGGYQETQYF.

The J gene is TRBJ1-2, the V gene TRBV7-2, with 7 bases matching TRBD1. CDR1 is SGHTA and CDR2 is FQGNSA in the germline V gene. The V segment lost 5 bases and the J segment 2 bases; nucleotides outside the gene matches: 2. The CDR3 length is 13 residues. DNA of the CDR3: TGTGCCAGCAGCCGGGACAGCAACTATGGCTACACCTTC. It codes for CASSRDSNYGYTF. Drawing the rest from reference TRBV7-2 and TRBJ1-2, the complete variable domain is GAGVSQSPSNKVTEKGKDVELRCDPISGHTALYWYRQSLGQGLEFLIYFQGNSAPDKSGLPSDRFSAERTGGSVSTLTIQRTQQEDSAVYLCASSRDSNYGYTFGSGTRLTVV.

The chain is built from TRBV9 and TRBJ1-1; D is uncertain. This CDR3 is 18 amino acids long. Germline V gene lookup returns CDR1 SGDLS and CDR2 YYNGEE. V was trimmed by 0 bases and J by 1 base, leaving 19 bases between them. The CDR3 DNA sequence: TGTGCCAGCAGCGTAGGGACGGGTCACCCCGGTAGGAACACTGAAGCTTTCTTT. As protein: CASSVGTGHPGRNTEAFF. Full variable domain (remainder filled in from reference TRBV9 and TRBJ1-1): DSGVTQTPKHLITATGQRVTLRCSPRSGDLSVYWYQQSLDQGLQFLIQYYNGEERAKGNILERFSAQQFPDLHSELNLSSLELGDSALYFCASSVGTGHPGRNTEAFFGQGTRLTVV.

The gene calls are TRBV7-2 and TRBJ2-7, with 9 bases matching TRBD2. Germline values: CDR1 SGHTA, CDR2 FQGNSA. Germline trimming cut 3 bases from V and 3 bases from J; bases unmatched to any gene: 3. CDR3 length: 14 residues. This chain's CDR3 is CASSLSSGDYEQYF. CDR3 bases: TGTGCCAGCAGCTTGTCTAGCGGGGACTACGAGCAGTACTTC.

The chain carries TRBV18 and TRBJ2-7, with 7 bases fitting TRBD1. The CDR3 is 14 residues long. V was pared by 1 base and J by 6 bases, with 6 bases of the junction left unmatched. Germline V gives CDR1 KGHSH, CDR2 LQKENI. CDR3 nucleotides: TGTGCCAGCTCACCACGGCGACAGGGACCCGAGCAGTACTTC. Translated: CASSPRRQGPEQYF. The full variable domain, rest sourced from reference TRBV18 and TRBJ2-7, is NAGVMQNPRHLVRRRGQEARLRCSPMKGHSHVYWYRQLPEEGLKFMVYLQKENIIDESGMPKERFSAEFPKEGPSILRIQQVVRGDSAAYFCASSPRRQGPEQYFGPGTRLTVT.

This clone was observed once. The rearrangement links TRBV7-9 to TRBJ1-3; no reliable D call. V was pared by 5 bases and J by 0 bases, with 5 bases between. This CDR3 contains 13 residues. CDR1 and CDR2 from the germline V gene are SEHNR and FQNEAQ (reference sequence). CDR3: CASSIPSGNTIYF. CDR3 sequence (DNA): TGTGCCAGCAGCATCCCCTCTGGAAACACCATATATTTT.

Only one count was recorded for this clone. This chain links TRBV7-8 with TRBJ2-1; 10 bases fit TRBD2. Germline V gene lookup returns CDR1 SGHVS and CDR2 FQNEAQ. V lost 5 bases and J lost 3; bases outside the gene matches: 13. CDR3 size: 18 residues. CDR3 DNA: TGTGCCAGCAGCCCTTCCGGGACTAGCGCAAGTGGCTACAATGAGCAGTTCTTC. Amino acids: CASSPSGTSASGYNEQFF.